This T cell receptor (beta chain) is from a study of blood T cell repertoires in COVID-19. The overall study: Sites across the United States, Italy and Spain contributed samples from acute and convalescent COVID-19. T cells, B-cell-depleted T cells, or PBMCs supplied cDNA or gDNA.

TCRdb keeps only in-frame clones here, not all; method: immunoSEQ multiplex PCR. Among approximately 160,000 clones listed, roughly 83% were seen once. This TCR was sampled from an elderly woman with active or convalescent COVID-19. The sequencing input was peripheral blood.

CDR3 residues: CSAREVGGAFF. The CDR3, as DNA: TGCAGTGCTAGAGAGGTAGGCGGAGCTTTCTTT. V gene TRBV20-1 combines with J gene TRBJ1-1; D is unclear. In germline, CDR1 is DFQATT, CDR2 SNEGSKA (reference sequence). The CDR3 covers 11 residues. The germline V and J ends were trimmed by 0 bases and 10 bases, with 9 bases remaining between them.